This T cell receptor beta chain was identified in a study of STAT5B mutations in CD4+ large granular lymphocyte leukemia. Overall study findings and caveats: Top patient clones used TRBV06 genes more often: 8/27 versus 2/35 in controls.

Germline CDR1 reads SGDLS; CDR2 reads YYNGEE. The CDR3 consists of 15 residues. V lost 0 bases to trimming and J lost 5 bases, with 14 bases between them. For this clone: Its antigen remains unknown.

Method: immunoSEQ multiplex PCR; TCRdb's copy keeps in-frame clones and lacks some. The repertoire has tens of thousands of clones, approximately 71% of them found once; the top ten carry 0.4% to 0.45%. Sample: CD4+ T cells from blood buffy coats. This chain joins TRBV9 and TRBJ2-5, with D maybe TRBD2 (6 bases). The TCR was taken from a human donor in good health. CDR3 nucleotide sequence: TGTGCCAGCAGCGTAGGACTAACTGGGGGGGAGACCCAGTACTTC. Translating gives CASSVGLTGGETQYF. The full variable domain, rest sourced from reference TRBV9 and TRBJ2-5, is DSGVTQTPKHLITATGQRVTLRCSPRSGDLSVYWYQQSLDQGLQFLIQYYNGEERAKGNILERFSAQQFPDLHSELNLSSLELGDSALYFCASSVGLTGGETQYFGPGTRLLVL.